These T cell receptor beta chains were read from a single sample in a study of blood T cell repertoires in COVID-19. Assay used: immunoSEQ multiplex PCR; TCRdb lists only in-frame clones, some missing. The sample shows roughly 140,000 clones, more than 85% of them seen only once. Sequencing input: peripheral blood. All receptors derive from a human donor in a cohort sampled during active COVID-19. Both conserved end residues are part of each CDR3. The D gene is left open where the match is weak. Clone size appears in some rows only: once, few, many, or a class for an expanded clone.

-	-	TRBV5-5	TRBJ1-1	TGTGCCAGCAGCTTGGCCGGGGGAGGGGGTGAAGCTTTCTTT	CASSLAGGGGEAFF
TRBD2	-	TRBV3-1/TRBV3-2	TRBJ2-1	TGTGCCAGCAGCCTCACCGGGACTAGCTCCTACAATGAGCAGTTCTTC	CASSLTGTSSYNEQFF
TRBD2	-	TRBV7-2	TRBJ2-1	TGTGCCAGCAGCTTAGCGGCGGGAGGCTCCTACAATGAGCAGTTCTTC	CASSLAAGGSYNEQFF
-	-	TRBV6-5	TRBJ2-7	TGTGCCAGCAGCGCTAATGCCCACGGTTTTGGCGAGCAGTACTTC	CASSANAHGFGEQYF
-	-	TRBV20-1	TRBJ2-5	TGCAGTGCTAGTCGGGGGTCACAGCAAGAGACCCAGTACTTC	CSASRGSQQETQYF
-	once	TRBV28	TRBJ2-7	TGTGCCACCAGTCGGACGGGAGTTGATCTCTACGAGCAGTACTTC	CATSRTGVDLYEQYF
-	few	TRBV5-1	TRBJ1-1	TGCGCCAGCAGCTTGGCAGGACCGGAGGGCACTGAAGCTTTCTTT	CASSLAGPEGTEAFF
-	-	TRBV3-1/TRBV3-2	TRBJ1-5	TGTGCCAGCAGCCACCCAGGAATGCAGCCCCAGCATTTT	CASSHPGMQPQHF
-	few	TRBV30	TRBJ1-2	TGTGCCTGGAGACCATCGGGGGTCCGGTTCGCGGACTATGGCTACACCTTC	CAWRPSGVRFADYGYTF
TRBD2	-	TRBV5-1	TRBJ2-2	TGCGCCAGCAGCTTGGATGGACTAGCCATATCACGGGGCACCGGGGAGCTGTTTTTT	CASSLDGLAISRGTGELFF
TRBD1	once	TRBV3-1/TRBV3-2	TRBJ1-2	TGTGCCAGCAGCCCAGACGGGACAGAAAAATCCTATGGCTACACCTTC	CASSPDGTEKSYGYTF
-	-	TRBV29-1	TRBJ1-1	TGCAGCGGCAGGATGGAAACTGAAGCTTTCTTT	CSGRMETEAFF
-	-	TRBV28	TRBJ2-7	TGTGCCAGCAGTTTATTGGTGGGGGGGCCCCACGAGCAGTACTTC	CASSLLVGGPHEQYF
TRBD2	-	TRBV28	TRBJ2-1	TGTGCCAGCAATGGGCGGACTAGCGGAATCAATGAGCAGTTCTTC	CASNGRTSGINEQFF
-	-	TRBV6-5	TRBJ2-7	TGTGCCAGCAGTTACGACCGGAGGAACCCCTACGAGCAGTACTTC	CASSYDRRNPYEQYF
TRBD1	-	TRBV5-1	TRBJ2-1	TGCGCCAGCAGCTTGACAGGGGGTCCCCCCTACAATGAGCAGTTCTTC	CASSLTGGPPYNEQFF
-	-	TRBV7-3	TRBJ2-5	TGTGCCAGCAGCTTAACAGGAGGGCTTGGTAAAGAGACCCAGTACTTC	CASSLTGGLGKETQYF